This T cell receptor (beta chain) was identified in a study of early T cells in non-severe SARS-CoV-2 infection. Across the whole study: Chains from this unsorted whole-blood bulk RNA could not be paired. Study-wide results and caveats: Anti-spike CD8 responses were favored by VDJdb matching, which missed private and CD4 specificities.

As for this clonotype: What it recognizes is unknown.

The germline V gene encodes CDR1 MNHEY and CDR2 SVGAGI. V gave up 2 bases and J gave up 3 bases, with 11 bases separating them. The CDR3 length is 15 residues. The protocol attached unique molecular identifiers to individual cDNA molecules. A single record per CDR3 protein comes from TCRdb applying MiXCR to the 5' RACE reads. The sample holds 70,000 to 85,000 distinct CDR3 sequences; about 12% are singletons and the top ten take over 2.5%. Sample: whole blood. The TCR was taken from an adult who was a healthcare worker with PCR-confirmed SARS-CoV-2 infection or an uninfected control (not recorded which). The chain joins TRBV6-5 to TRBJ1-5, with TRBD1 as a possible D gene (5 bases). CDR3 residues: CASSYTRDPNQPQHF. The CDR3 nucleotides are TGTGCCAGCAGTTACACCCGGGACCCCAATCAGCCCCAGCATTTT.